These 4 T cell receptor beta chains came from one sample sequenced in a study of T cell responses to AZD1222 COVID-19 vaccine. Sequencing was performed with immunoSEQ multiplex PCR; in TCRdb, only in-frame clones are kept and a portion is missing. The table has about 130,000 clones, over 75% seen once. The material was peripheral blood, obtained 28 days after the second AZD1222 dose. Receptors originate from an adult who received the AZD1222 COVID-19 vaccine.

The rearrangement joins TRBV7-8 to TRBJ1-5; no clear D. The CDR3 runs 14 residues. Germline V gene sequence: CDR1 SGHVS, CDR2 FQNEAQ. V lost 4 bases and J 3 bases, leaving 10 bases between the germline ends. Here the CDR3 reads CASSSGLNNQPQHF. CDR3 sequence (DNA): TGTGCCAGCAGCTCCGGACTGAACAATCAGCCCCAGCATTTT.

The chain carries TRBV5-1 and TRBJ2-2; TRBD1 aligns across 8 bases. Germline CDR1 SGHRS, CDR2 YFSETQ. The trim removed 0 bases at V and 7 bases at J, leaving 5 bases unmatched. This CDR3 region has 15 residues. CDR3 nucleotide sequence: TGCGCCAGCAGCTTGGTGGCAGGGGGCAACGGGGAGCTGTTTTTT. Its protein product is CASSLVAGGNGELFF.

A few counts support this clone. This rearrangement joins TRBV14 to TRBJ1-2; D remains unclear. The CDR3 runs 12 residues. Looked up from germline, CDR1 is SGHDN and CDR2 is FVKESK. Trimming shortened V by 4 bases and J by 3 bases, and 6 bases separated the two germline ends. The CDR3 bases are TGTGCCAGCAGCCCTCCCTACTATGGCTACACCTTC. Protein: CASSPPYYGYTF.

J is TRBJ1-1 and V is TRBV6-5; 8 bases fit TRBD1. Germline CDR1 MNHEY, CDR2 SVGAGI. The junction had 7 bases not matched to a gene; V was cut back by 6 bases and J by 4 bases. The CDR3 runs to 14 residues. The CDR3 DNA reads TGTGCCAGCAGGGGGCCAGGGGGCATCACTGAAGCTTTCTTT. As protein: CASRGPGGITEAFF.